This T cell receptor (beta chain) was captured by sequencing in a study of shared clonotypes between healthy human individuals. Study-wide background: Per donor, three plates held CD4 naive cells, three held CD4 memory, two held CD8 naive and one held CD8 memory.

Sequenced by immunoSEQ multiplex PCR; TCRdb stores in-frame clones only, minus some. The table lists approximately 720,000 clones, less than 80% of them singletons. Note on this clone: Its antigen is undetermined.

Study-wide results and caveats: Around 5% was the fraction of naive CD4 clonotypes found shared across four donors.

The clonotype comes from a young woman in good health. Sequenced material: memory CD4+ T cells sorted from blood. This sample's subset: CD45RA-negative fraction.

In nucleotides, the CDR3 is TGTGCCATCACTCAGGACAGGGGGCTGTACGAGCAGTACTTC. Its translation is CAITQDRGLYEQYF. The J gene is TRBJ2-7, the V gene TRBV10-3; 11 positions agree with TRBD1. Trimming took 7 bases from V and 4 from J; bases not matched to a gene: 6. Germline V gives CDR1 ENHRY, CDR2 SYGVKD. The CDR3 is made up of 14 amino acids.